A selection of T cell receptor beta chains follows, all from one sample in a study of shared clonotypes between healthy human individuals. TCRdb keeps only in-frame clones here, not all; method: immunoSEQ multiplex PCR. This sample carries over 2,000,000 clones, about 94% of them seen once, and the ten largest clones take about 1.7%. Sequences were obtained from naive CD8+ T cells from PBMCs. The receptors here all came from a young man in good health. Some clones in this sample may be carry-over from other donors' samples. The CDR3 runs from the conserved cysteine through the conserved F or W. The D gene is left open where the match is weak. Rows may omit the clone size; those that give it use once, few, many or a size class.

clone_size: NA; d_call: NA; v_call: TRBV27; j_call: TRBJ2-7; cdr3_aa: CASSPRQVAHEQYF; cdr3_nt: TGTGCCAGCAGTCCACGACAGGTTGCCCACGAGCAGTACTTC
clone_size: NA; d_call: NA; v_call: TRBV19; j_call: TRBJ1-5; cdr3_aa: CASGSGDQPQHF; cdr3_nt: TGTGCCAGTGGTTCAGGGGATCAGCCCCAGCATTTT
clone_size: NA; d_call: NA; v_call: TRBV10-3; j_call: TRBJ2-3; cdr3_aa: CAISEPMTDTQYF; cdr3_nt: TGTGCCATCAGTGAGCCGATGACAGATACGCAGTATTTT
clone_size: NA; d_call: NA; v_call: TRBV10-3; j_call: TRBJ1-1; cdr3_aa: CAIREGVSDTEAFF; cdr3_nt: TGTGCCATCAGAGAAGGGGTGTCGGACACTGAAGCTTTCTTT
clone_size: NA; d_call: TRBD1; v_call: TRBV7-9; j_call: TRBJ2-7; cdr3_aa: CASSSMTGTGAYEQYF; cdr3_nt: TGTGCCAGCAGCTCAATGACCGGGACAGGGGCCTACGAGCAGTACTTC
clone_size: NA; d_call: TRBD2; v_call: TRBV5-6; j_call: TRBJ2-5; cdr3_aa: CASSATTGTKGETQYF; cdr3_nt: TGTGCCAGCAGCGCTACCACCGGGACTAAAGGAGAGACCCAGTACTTC
clone_size: NA; d_call: NA; v_call: TRBV19; j_call: TRBJ2-2; cdr3_aa: CASSVFPSGWTGELFF; cdr3_nt: TGTGCCAGTAGTGTGTTTCCTAGTGGGTGGACCGGGGAGCTGTTTTTT
clone_size: NA; d_call: TRBD1; v_call: TRBV7-9; j_call: TRBJ2-7; cdr3_aa: CASSLAQGDSYEQYF; cdr3_nt: TGTGCCAGCAGCTTAGCGCAGGGGGATTCCTACGAGCAGTACTTC
clone_size: NA; d_call: NA; v_call: TRBV5-4; j_call: TRBJ2-2; cdr3_aa: CASNPGSQGGELFF; cdr3_nt: TGTGCCAGCAACCCGGGATCTCAGGGCGGGGAGCTGTTTTTT
clone_size: few; d_call: NA; v_call: TRBV11-2; j_call: TRBJ1-2; cdr3_aa: CASSLGRERYTF; cdr3_nt: TGTGCCAGCAGCTTAGGCAGGGAACGCTACACCTTC
clone_size: NA; d_call: NA; v_call: TRBV11-2; j_call: TRBJ2-3; cdr3_aa: CASSLGAGDTQYF; cdr3_nt: TGTGCCAGCAGCTTAGGCGCGGGGGATACGCAGTATTTT
clone_size: NA; d_call: TRBD1; v_call: TRBV7-6; j_call: TRBJ2-5; cdr3_aa: CASSKPTGWQETQYF; cdr3_nt: TGTGCCAGCAGCAAACCGACAGGGTGGCAAGAGACCCAGTACTTC
clone_size: once; d_call: NA; v_call: TRBV19; j_call: TRBJ1-2; cdr3_aa: CASKADGNYGYTF; cdr3_nt: TGTGCCAGTAAGGCAGACGGAAACTATGGCTACACCTTC
clone_size: few; d_call: NA; v_call: TRBV30; j_call: TRBJ1-1; cdr3_aa: CAWRLGGTEAFF; cdr3_nt: TGTGCCTGGAGATTAGGGGGTACTGAAGCTTTCTTT
clone_size: NA; d_call: TRBD1; v_call: TRBV7-9; j_call: TRBJ2-7; cdr3_aa: CASSPQGQRNEQYF; cdr3_nt: TGTGCCAGCAGCCCTCAGGGACAGCGCAACGAGCAGTACTTC
clone_size: NA; d_call: NA; v_call: TRBV5-6; j_call: TRBJ2-5; cdr3_aa: CASSPHLLQETQYF; cdr3_nt: TGTGCCAGCAGCCCACACCTGCTTCAAGAGACCCAGTACTTC
clone_size: NA; d_call: NA; v_call: TRBV9; j_call: TRBJ1-3; cdr3_aa: CASSSTGSSGNTIYF; cdr3_nt: TGTGCCAGCAGCTCGACGGGGTCCTCTGGAAACACCATATATTTT
clone_size: NA; d_call: NA; v_call: TRBV7-9; j_call: TRBJ2-7; cdr3_aa: CASSLGVREQYF; cdr3_nt: TGTGCCAGCAGCCTAGGGGTCCGCGAGCAGTACTTC
clone_size: once; d_call: TRBD2; v_call: TRBV9; j_call: TRBJ2-3; cdr3_aa: CASSVDTGLDPDTQYF; cdr3_nt: TGTGCCAGCAGCGTAGATACAGGACTAGACCCCGATACGCAGTATTTT
clone_size: NA; d_call: NA; v_call: TRBV7-9; j_call: TRBJ2-7; cdr3_aa: CASSPYNDEQYF; cdr3_nt: TGTGCCAGCAGCCCATATAACGACGAGCAGTACTTC
clone_size: NA; d_call: NA; v_call: TRBV5-6; j_call: TRBJ2-2; cdr3_aa: CASSLGGPGELFF; cdr3_nt: TGTGCCAGCAGCTTGGGCGGGCCCGGGGAGCTGTTTTTT
clone_size: once; d_call: NA; v_call: TRBV4-2; j_call: TRBJ2-3; cdr3_aa: CASSQESGALRADTQYF; cdr3_nt: TGTGCCAGCAGCCAAGAATCGGGGGCCTTGAGAGCAGATACGCAGTATTTT
clone_size: NA; d_call: TRBD1; v_call: TRBV5-6; j_call: TRBJ2-7; cdr3_aa: CASSLGTGPYEQYF; cdr3_nt: TGTGCCAGCAGCTTGGGGACAGGCCCCTACGAGCAGTACTTC
clone_size: NA; d_call: TRBD1; v_call: TRBV7-2; j_call: TRBJ2-7; cdr3_aa: CASSATGTQGNFYEQYF; cdr3_nt: TGTGCCAGCAGCGCCACGGGTACACAGGGGAATTTTTACGAGCAGTACTTC
clone_size: NA; d_call: NA; v_call: TRBV9; j_call: TRBJ2-7; cdr3_aa: CASSWDGYEQYF; cdr3_nt: TGTGCCAGCAGCTGGGACGGATACGAGCAGTACTTC
clone_size: NA; d_call: TRBD1; v_call: TRBV5-8; j_call: TRBJ2-7; cdr3_aa: CASSSWTGIKFYEQYF; cdr3_nt: TGTGCCAGCAGCTCTTGGACAGGGATTAAATTCTACGAGCAGTACTTC
clone_size: NA; d_call: NA; v_call: TRBV19; j_call: TRBJ2-7; cdr3_aa: CASSMAGRGYEQYF; cdr3_nt: TGTGCCAGTAGTATGGCAGGAAGGGGGTACGAGCAGTACTTC
clone_size: NA; d_call: NA; v_call: TRBV15; j_call: TRBJ1-5; cdr3_aa: CATSLWGSSNQPQHF; cdr3_nt: TGTGCCACCAGTCTCTGGGGCTCGAGCAATCAGCCCCAGCATTTT
clone_size: NA; d_call: NA; v_call: TRBV14; j_call: TRBJ2-3; cdr3_aa: CASSQDSGDTQYF; cdr3_nt: TGTGCCAGCAGCCAAGATTCCGGTGATACGCAGTATTTT
clone_size: NA; d_call: NA; v_call: TRBV5-1; j_call: TRBJ2-2; cdr3_aa: CASSVPRDSHTGELFF; cdr3_nt: TGCGCCAGCAGCGTCCCCCGGGACTCCCATACCGGGGAGCTGTTTTTT
clone_size: NA; d_call: NA; v_call: TRBV5-1; j_call: TRBJ1-3; cdr3_aa: CASSFAGETGNTIYF; cdr3_nt: TGCGCCAGCAGCTTTGCAGGGGAAACTGGAAACACCATATATTTT
clone_size: NA; d_call: NA; v_call: TRBV28; j_call: TRBJ2-2; cdr3_aa: CASSSGRLIGELFF; cdr3_nt: TGTGCCAGCAGCTCAGGGCGGTTAATCGGGGAGCTGTTTTTT
clone_size: NA; d_call: TRBD2; v_call: TRBV5-1; j_call: TRBJ2-7; cdr3_aa: CASSLKVAGVYEQYF; cdr3_nt: TGCGCCAGCAGCTTGAAGGTAGCGGGAGTTTACGAGCAGTACTTC
clone_size: NA; d_call: NA; v_call: TRBV11-2; j_call: TRBJ2-7; cdr3_aa: CASSFISASMNEQYF; cdr3_nt: TGTGCCAGCAGCTTTATTAGCGCCTCGATGAACGAGCAGTACTTC